These 11 T cell receptor beta chains share one sample of origin, sequenced in a study of T cells in severe cutaneous drug reactions. Carbamazepine had induced Stevens-Johnson syndrome or toxic epidermal necrolysis in the sequenced donors. Libraries were made by iRepertoire multiplex PCR with TCR subtype-specific primers for bulk and single-cell sequencing. TCRdb re-analyzed the multiplex PCR reads; it lists each CDR3 protein once, without DNA. The listing records 300 to 350 distinct CDR3 sequences. The sample comprised PBMCs. These receptors all stem from a human donor with Stevens-Johnson syndrome, a severe cutaneous drug reaction.

This clonotype is labeled medium-sized based on frequency. The chain carries TRBV20-1 and TRBJ2-1; TCRdb's D call, TRBD1, is unchecked because there is no DNA. The germline CDR1 and CDR2 sequences are DFQATT and SNEGSKA (reference sequence). This CDR3 is built from 14 residues. CDR3: CALSRDSSYNEQFF.

The chain couples TRBV20-1 to TRBJ2-1; TCRdb's D call of TRBD1 is untestable without DNA. CDR1 is DFQATT, CDR2 SNEGSKA, per germline (reference sequence). This CDR3 has 14 amino acids. The CDR3 loop reads CSAQTGSVYNEQFF.

Considering frequency, this clonotype is large. The chain uses TRBV6-1 and TRBJ2-1; no DNA is available, so the TRBD1 call from TCRdb remains unchecked. Germline-derived CDR1 and CDR2 are MNHNS and SASEGT. The CDR3 totals 16 residues. The CDR3 loop reads CASSQGQGVTYNEQFF.

By frequency, this clonotype is large. This chain connects TRBV28 to TRBJ2-7; TCRdb reports TRBD2, a call that lacks DNA to check it against. This CDR3 contains 13 residues. The germline CDR1 and CDR2 sequences are MDHEN and SYDVKM. Here the CDR3 reads CASSVGKANEQYF.

This clonotype ranks as large in terms of frequency. The chain carries TRBV19 and TRBJ2-3; TCRdb's D call, TRBD2, is unchecked because there is no DNA. This CDR3 is built from 14 residues. CDR1 LNHDA and CDR2 SQIVND come from the germline V gene (reference sequence). CDR3 sequence reads: CASSAGAPTDTQYF.

By frequency, this clonotype is medium-sized. The CDR3 loop reads CASSSLGGKREGVYNEQFF. V and J are TRBV11-2 and TRBJ2-1; the D call of TRBD1 rests on TCRdb alone, since no DNA is present to check it. This CDR3 is built from 19 residues. In germline, CDR1 is SGHAT, CDR2 FQNNGV. Together with reference TRBV11-2 and TRBJ2-1, the CDR3 gives the full variable domain: EAGVAQSPRYKIIEKRQSVAFWCNPISGHATLYWYQQILGQGPKLLIQFQNNGVVDDSQLPKDRFSAERLKGVDSTLKIQPAKLEDSAVYLCASSSLGGKREGVYNEQFFGPGTRLTVL.

This clonotype shows up as large by frequency. The chain couples TRBV12-5 to TRBJ2-1; TCRdb selects TRBD1, and the lack of DNA leaves this call unchecked. Germline V gene lookup returns CDR1 LGHNT and CDR2 FRNRAP. This CDR3 has 12 amino acids. CDR3 sequence: CASGLGGTEQFF.

This clonotype is classed as large by frequency. This rearrangement joins TRBV6-1 to TRBJ2-3. The V gene's germline CDR1 is MNHNS and CDR2 SASEGT. CDR3 length: 13 residues. CDR3 region: CASCEAGTDTQYF.

By frequency, this clonotype registers large. This chain connects TRBV10-3 to TRBJ1-1. The CDR3 sequence is 14 residues long. Germline loops: CDR1 ENHRY, CDR2 SYGVKD. The CDR3 here is CAISEDGMNTEAFF.

Its frequency marks this clonotype as large. The chain uses TRBV19 and TRBJ2-5; TCRdb indicates TRBD1, and absent DNA this call remains unverified. The CDR3 covers 15 residues. Germline V gene sequence: CDR1 LNHDA, CDR2 SQIVND (reference sequence). The CDR3 loop is CASSIGTAIGETQYF.

This clonotype is called large based on its frequency. This chain links TRBV2 with TRBJ1-5; checking the TCRdb D call of TRBD1 is not possible without DNA. This CDR3 region has 14 residues. CDR1 is SNHLY, CDR2 FYNNEI, per germline. The CDR3 spells CASSGQVINQPQHF.